These 5 T cell receptor beta chains were sequenced from one sample in a study of T-cell reconstitution after alpha-beta-depleted transplantation in children. Unique molecular identifiers were used in preparing the TCRbeta library. MiXCR was run by TCRdb on the PCR reads, yielding one entry per CDR3 protein. The table lists hundreds of thousands of distinct CDR3 sequences, around 17% of them singletons, with under 6% in the top ten. Sequenced here: PBMCs, mostly from graft donor cells, sampled 360 days after TCRalphabeta/CD19-depleted stem cell transplant. The receptors come from a male patient younger than 18 who had a stem cell transplant for acute lymphoblastic leukemia, so the T cells may come from the graft donor.

This clonotype was observed a handful of times. V gene TRBV7-9 combines with J gene TRBJ2-2, with 8 bases matching TRBD2. There are 14 residues in the CDR3. The germline V gene encodes CDR1 SEHNR and CDR2 FQNEAQ (reference sequence). Trimming removed 6 bases from V and 7 bases from J; junction bases left unmatched: 7. The CDR3 nucleotides read TGTGCCAGCAGAGGGAAGCGGGAGAACGGGGAGCTGTTTTTT. Translating it yields CASRGKRENGELFF.

The rearrangement links TRBV29-1 to TRBJ1-2; 8 bases fit TRBD1. CDR1 is SQVTM, CDR2 ANQGSEA, per germline. J gave up 4 bases and V 7 bases, and 5 bases lay outside the gene matches. The CDR3 is 12 residues long. CDR3 in amino acids: CSALTGGYGYTF. The CDR3 nucleotides read TGCAGCGCACTCACAGGGGGCTATGGCTACACCTTC.

The chain is built from TRBV6-5 and TRBJ2-5; 7 nucleotides align to TRBD2. V dropped 4 bases and J dropped 5; count of bases not matched to a gene: 10. Germline assignment: CDR1 MNHEY and CDR2 SVGAGI. CDR3 size: 15 residues. The CDR3 sequence is CASSSQGGPGETQYF. The CDR3 bases are TGTGCCAGCAGTTCTCAGGGAGGGCCCGGGGAGACCCAGTACTTC.

A few counts support this clonotype. The chain recombines TRBV7-2 with TRBJ1-4; 11 positions match TRBD1. This CDR3 is 16 amino acids long. Per the germline V gene, CDR1 is SGHTA and CDR2 is FQGNSA. V lost 5 bases, J lost 7 bases, and 9 bases stayed unmatched. CDR3 sequence: CASSASGTGGFEKLFF. CDR3 nucleotide sequence: TGTGCCAGCAGCGCCTCCGGGACAGGGGGTTTTGAAAAACTGTTTTTT. Full variable domain (missing parts from reference TRBV7-2 and TRBJ1-4): GAGVSQSPSNKVTEKGKDVELRCDPISGHTALYWYRQSLGQGLEFLIYFQGNSAPDKSGLPSDRFSAERTGGSVSTLTIQRTQQEDSAVYLCASSASGTGGFEKLFFGSGTQLSVL.

The rearrangement joins TRBV7-3 to TRBJ2-1; D is undetermined. Germline-derived CDR1 and CDR2 are SGHTA and FQGTGA. The CDR3 is made up of 16 amino acids. Trimming removed 5 bases from V and 8 bases from J, with 22 bases in between. CDR3 sequence reads: CASSPGKISIGHEQFF. For the CDR3, the DNA is TGTGCCAGCAGCCCCGGCAAGATCTCGATCGGGCATGAGCAGTTCTTC.